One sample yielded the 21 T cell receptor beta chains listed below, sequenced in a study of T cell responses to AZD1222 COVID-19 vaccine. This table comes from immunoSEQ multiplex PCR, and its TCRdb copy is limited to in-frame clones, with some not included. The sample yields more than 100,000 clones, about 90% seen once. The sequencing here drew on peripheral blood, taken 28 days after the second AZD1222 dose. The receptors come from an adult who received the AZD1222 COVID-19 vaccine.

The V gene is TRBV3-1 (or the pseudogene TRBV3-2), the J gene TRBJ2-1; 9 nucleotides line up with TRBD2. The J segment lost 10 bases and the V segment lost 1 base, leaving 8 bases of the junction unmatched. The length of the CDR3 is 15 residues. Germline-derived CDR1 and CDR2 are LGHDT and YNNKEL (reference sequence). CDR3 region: CASSQAAGGPLEQFF. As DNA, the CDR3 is TGTGCCAGCAGCCAAGCGGCGGGAGGGCCCTTAGAGCAGTTCTTC.

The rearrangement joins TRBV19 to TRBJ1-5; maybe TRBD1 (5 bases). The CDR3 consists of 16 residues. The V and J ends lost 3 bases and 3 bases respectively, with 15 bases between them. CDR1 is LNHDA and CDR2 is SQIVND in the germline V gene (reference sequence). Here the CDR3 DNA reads TGTGCCAGTAGTATCCCCCCAGGGACCTACAATCAGCCCCAGCATTTT. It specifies CASSIPPGTYNQPQHF.

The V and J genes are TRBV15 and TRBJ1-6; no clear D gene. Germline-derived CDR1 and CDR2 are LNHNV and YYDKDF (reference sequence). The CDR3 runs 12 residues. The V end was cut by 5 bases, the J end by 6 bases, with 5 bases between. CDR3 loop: CATSFGNSPLHF. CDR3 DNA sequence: TGTGCCACCAGCTTTGGTAATTCACCCCTCCACTTT.

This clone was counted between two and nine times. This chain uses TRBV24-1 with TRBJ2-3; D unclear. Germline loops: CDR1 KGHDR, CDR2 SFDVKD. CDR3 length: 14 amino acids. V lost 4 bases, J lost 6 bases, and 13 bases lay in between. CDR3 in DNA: TGTGCCACCAGTGAATCCAGACACCCCGATACGCAGTATTTT. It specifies CATSESRHPDTQYF.

CDR3 bases: TGTGCCAGCAGTCCTTGGACAGGGAGCAATCAGCCCCAGCATTTT. Amino acids: CASSPWTGSNQPQHF. This chain links TRBV27 with TRBJ1-5, with 8 bases aligning to TRBD1. Germline V lookup: CDR1 MNHEY, CDR2 SMNVEV (reference sequence). CDR3 size: 15 residues. J was trimmed by 1 base and V by 5 bases; bases with no gene match: 4.

CDR3 in DNA: TGCGCCAGCAGCTTAACCGCCGGGACTAGCGGAGCCAAAAACATTCAGTACTTC. This codes for CASSLTAGTSGAKNIQYF. The chain combines TRBV5-1 with TRBJ2-4; TRBD2 matches at 11 bases. There are 18 residues in the CDR3. V lost 2 bases, J lost 0 bases, and 7 bases stayed unmatched. Per the germline V gene, CDR1 is SGHRS and CDR2 is YFSETQ.

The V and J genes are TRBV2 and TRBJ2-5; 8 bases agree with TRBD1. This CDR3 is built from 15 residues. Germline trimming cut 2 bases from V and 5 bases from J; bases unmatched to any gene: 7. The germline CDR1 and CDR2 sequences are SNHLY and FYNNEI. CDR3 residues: CASSEWQGARETQYF. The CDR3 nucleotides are TGTGCCAGCAGTGAATGGCAGGGGGCGCGTGAGACCCAGTACTTC.

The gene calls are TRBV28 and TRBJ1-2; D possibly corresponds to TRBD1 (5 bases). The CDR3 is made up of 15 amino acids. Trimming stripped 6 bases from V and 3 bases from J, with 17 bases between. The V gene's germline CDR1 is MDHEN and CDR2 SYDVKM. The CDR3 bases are TGTGCCAGCAGGGAATCCCGGGACTCTCACTATGGCTACACCTTC. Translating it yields CASRESRDSHYGYTF.

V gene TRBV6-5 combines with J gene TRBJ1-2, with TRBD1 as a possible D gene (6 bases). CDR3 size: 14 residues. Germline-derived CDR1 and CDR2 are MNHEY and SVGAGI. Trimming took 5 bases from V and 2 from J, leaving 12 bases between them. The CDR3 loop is CASSPQGPNYGYTF. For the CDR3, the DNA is TGTGCCAGCAGTCCACAGGGACCGAACTATGGCTACACCTTC.

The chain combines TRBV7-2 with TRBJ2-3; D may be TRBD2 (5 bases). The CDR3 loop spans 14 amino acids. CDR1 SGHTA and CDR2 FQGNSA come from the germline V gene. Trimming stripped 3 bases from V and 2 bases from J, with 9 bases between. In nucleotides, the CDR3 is TGTGCCAGCAGCTTTACTAGGGACACAGATACGCAGTATTTT. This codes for CASSFTRDTDTQYF.

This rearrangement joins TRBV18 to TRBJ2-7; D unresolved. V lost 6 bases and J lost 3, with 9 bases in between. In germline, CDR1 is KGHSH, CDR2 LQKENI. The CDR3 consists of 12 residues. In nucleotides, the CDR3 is TGTGCCAGCTCTTCAAGGCTCTACGAGCAGTACTTC. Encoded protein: CASSSRLYEQYF.

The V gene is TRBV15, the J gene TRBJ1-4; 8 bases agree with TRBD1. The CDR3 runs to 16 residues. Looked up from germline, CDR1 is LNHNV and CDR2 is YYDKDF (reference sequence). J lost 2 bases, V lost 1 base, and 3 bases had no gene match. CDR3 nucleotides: TGTGCCACCAGCAGAGGGACAGGGCGGACTAATGAAAAACTGTTTTTT. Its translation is CATSRGTGRTNEKLFF.

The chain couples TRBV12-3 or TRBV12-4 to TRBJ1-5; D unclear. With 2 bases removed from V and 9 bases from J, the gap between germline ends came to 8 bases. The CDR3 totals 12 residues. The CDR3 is CASSLRTGPQHF. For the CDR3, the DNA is TGTGCCAGCAGTTTAAGAACGGGGCCCCAGCATTTT.

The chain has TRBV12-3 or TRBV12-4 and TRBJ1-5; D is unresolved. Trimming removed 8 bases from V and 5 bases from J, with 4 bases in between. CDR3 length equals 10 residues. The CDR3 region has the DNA TGTGCCAGCTGGTATCAGCCCCAGCATTTT. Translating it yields CASWYQPQHF.

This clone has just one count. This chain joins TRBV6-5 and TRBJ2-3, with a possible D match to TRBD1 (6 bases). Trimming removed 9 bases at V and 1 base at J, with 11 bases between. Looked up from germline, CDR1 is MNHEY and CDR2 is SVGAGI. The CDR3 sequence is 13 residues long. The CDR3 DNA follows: TGTGCCAGTTCGACAGGAGGCACAGATACGCAGTATTTT. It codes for CASSTGGTDTQYF.

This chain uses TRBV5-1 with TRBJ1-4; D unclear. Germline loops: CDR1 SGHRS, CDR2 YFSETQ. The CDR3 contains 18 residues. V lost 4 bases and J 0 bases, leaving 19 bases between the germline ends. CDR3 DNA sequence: TGCGCCAGCAGCCCCAAGACACCCGTCTTTGCAACTAATGAAAAACTGTTTTTT. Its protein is CASSPKTPVFATNEKLFF.

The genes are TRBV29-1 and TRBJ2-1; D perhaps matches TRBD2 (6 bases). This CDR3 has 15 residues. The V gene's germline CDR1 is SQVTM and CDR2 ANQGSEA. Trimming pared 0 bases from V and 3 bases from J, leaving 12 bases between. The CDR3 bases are TGCAGCGTTGAAGATTCCGGGGGTGACTACAATGAGCAGTTCTTC. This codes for CSVEDSGGDYNEQFF.

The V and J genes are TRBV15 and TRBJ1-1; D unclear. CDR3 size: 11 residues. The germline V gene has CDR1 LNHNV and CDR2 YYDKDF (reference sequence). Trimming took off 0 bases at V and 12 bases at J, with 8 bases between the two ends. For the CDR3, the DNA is TGTGCCACCAGCAGAGATGATGTAACTTTCTTT. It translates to CATSRDDVTFF.

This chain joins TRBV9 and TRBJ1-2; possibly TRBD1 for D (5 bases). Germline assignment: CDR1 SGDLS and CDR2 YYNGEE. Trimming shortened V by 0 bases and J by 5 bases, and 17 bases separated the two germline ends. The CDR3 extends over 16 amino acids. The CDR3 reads CASSVGTPQGSYGYTF. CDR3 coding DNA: TGTGCCAGCAGCGTAGGGACCCCTCAGGGATCATATGGCTACACCTTC.

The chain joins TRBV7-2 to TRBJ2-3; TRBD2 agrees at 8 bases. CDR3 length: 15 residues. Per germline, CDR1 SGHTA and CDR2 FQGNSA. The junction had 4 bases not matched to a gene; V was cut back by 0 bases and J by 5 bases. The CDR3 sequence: CASSLARGAVDTQYF. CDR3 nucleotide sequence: TGTGCCAGCAGCTTAGCGCGGGGGGCGGTAGATACGCAGTATTTT.

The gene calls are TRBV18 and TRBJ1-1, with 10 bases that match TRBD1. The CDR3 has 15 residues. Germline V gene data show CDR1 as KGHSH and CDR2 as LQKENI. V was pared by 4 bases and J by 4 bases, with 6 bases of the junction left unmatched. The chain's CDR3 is CASSLFRDRGTEAFF. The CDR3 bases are TGTGCCAGCTCACTATTCCGGGACAGGGGCACTGAAGCTTTCTTT.